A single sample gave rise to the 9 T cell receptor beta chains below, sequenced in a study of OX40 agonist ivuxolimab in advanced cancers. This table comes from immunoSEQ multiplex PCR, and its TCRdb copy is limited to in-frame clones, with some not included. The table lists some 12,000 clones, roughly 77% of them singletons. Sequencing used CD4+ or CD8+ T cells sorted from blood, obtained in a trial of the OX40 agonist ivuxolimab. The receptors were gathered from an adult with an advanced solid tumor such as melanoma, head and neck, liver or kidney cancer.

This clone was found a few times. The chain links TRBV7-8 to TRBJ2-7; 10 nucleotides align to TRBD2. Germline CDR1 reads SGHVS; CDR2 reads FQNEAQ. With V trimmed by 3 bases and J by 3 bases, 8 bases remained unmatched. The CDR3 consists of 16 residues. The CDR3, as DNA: TGTGCCAGCAGCTTTTCTCTAGCGGGAGTAAGCTACGAGCAGTACTTC. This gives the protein CASSFSLAGVSYEQYF.

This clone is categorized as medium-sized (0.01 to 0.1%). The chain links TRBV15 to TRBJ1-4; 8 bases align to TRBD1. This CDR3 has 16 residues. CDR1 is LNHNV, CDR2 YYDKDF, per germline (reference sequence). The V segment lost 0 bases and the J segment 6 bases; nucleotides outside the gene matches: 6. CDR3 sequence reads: CATSRDGQGADEKLFF. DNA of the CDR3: TGTGCCACCAGCAGAGATGGGCAGGGGGCGGATGAAAAACTGTTTTTT.

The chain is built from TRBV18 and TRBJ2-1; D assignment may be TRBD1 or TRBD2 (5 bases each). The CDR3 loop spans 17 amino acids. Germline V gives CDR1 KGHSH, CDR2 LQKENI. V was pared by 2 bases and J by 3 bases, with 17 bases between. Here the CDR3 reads CASSPEGRISFYNEQFF. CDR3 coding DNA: TGTGCCAGCTCACCAGAGGGACGCATATCCTTCTACAATGAGCAGTTCTTC.

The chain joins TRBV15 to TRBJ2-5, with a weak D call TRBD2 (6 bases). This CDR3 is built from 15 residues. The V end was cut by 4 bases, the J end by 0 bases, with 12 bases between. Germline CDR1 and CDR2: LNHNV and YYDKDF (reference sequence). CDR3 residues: CATSTRDLYQETQYF. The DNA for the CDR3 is TGTGCCACCAGCACAAGGGACTTATACCAAGAGACCCAGTACTTC.

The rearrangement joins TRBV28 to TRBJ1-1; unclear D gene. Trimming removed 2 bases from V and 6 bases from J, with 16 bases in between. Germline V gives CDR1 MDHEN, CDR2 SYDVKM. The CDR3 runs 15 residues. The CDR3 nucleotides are TGTGCCAGCAGTTTACCCTTGACATCTCACGCTGAAGCTTTCTTT. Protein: CASSLPLTSHAEAFF.

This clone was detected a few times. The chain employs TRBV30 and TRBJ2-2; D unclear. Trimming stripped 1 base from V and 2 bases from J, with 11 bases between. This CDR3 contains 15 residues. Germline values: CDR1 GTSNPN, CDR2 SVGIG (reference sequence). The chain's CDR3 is CAWSAGSENTGELFF. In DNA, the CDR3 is TGTGCCTGGAGTGCTGGGTCCGAAAACACCGGGGAGCTGTTTTTT.

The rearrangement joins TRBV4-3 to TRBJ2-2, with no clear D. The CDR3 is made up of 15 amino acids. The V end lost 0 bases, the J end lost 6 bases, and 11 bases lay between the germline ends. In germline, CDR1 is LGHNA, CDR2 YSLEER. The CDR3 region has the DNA TGCGCCAGCAGCCAAGAGGATAGCCCAGCCGGGGAGCTGTTTTTT. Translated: CASSQEDSPAGELFF.

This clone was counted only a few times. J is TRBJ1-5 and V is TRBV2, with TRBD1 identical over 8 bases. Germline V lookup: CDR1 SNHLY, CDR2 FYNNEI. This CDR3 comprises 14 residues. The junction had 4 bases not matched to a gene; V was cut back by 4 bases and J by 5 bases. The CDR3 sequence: CASSGDRHDQPQHF. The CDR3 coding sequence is TGTGCCAGCAGTGGGGACAGGCACGATCAGCCCCAGCATTTT.

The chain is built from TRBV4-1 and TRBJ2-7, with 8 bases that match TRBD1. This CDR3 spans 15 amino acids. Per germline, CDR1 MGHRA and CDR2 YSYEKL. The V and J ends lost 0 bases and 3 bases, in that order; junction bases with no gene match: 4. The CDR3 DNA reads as TGCGCCAGCAGCCAAGATCCAGGACAGGGCTACGAGCAGTACTTC. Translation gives CASSQDPGQGYEQYF.